These 8 T cell receptor beta chains share one sample of origin, sequenced in a study of T-cell reconstitution after alpha-beta-depleted transplantation in children. It was with unique molecular identifiers that the TCRbeta library was prepared. TCRdb analysed the PCR reads with MiXCR anew, one entry per CDR3 protein. The table shows about 270,000 distinct CDR3 sequences, with more than 8% occurring only once. Sample: PBMCs from the stem cell graft donor, taken from the stem cell graft. These receptor sequences come from a human donor who donated a stem cell graft to a child with SCID.

This clonotype came up a few times. The CDR3 here is CASLDCNQPQHF. Here the CDR3 DNA reads TGTGCCAGTCTCGACTGCAATCAGCCCCAGCATTTT. The chain is built from TRBV6-4 and TRBJ1-5, with unresolved D. The CDR3 spans 12 residues. Trimming pared 9 bases from V and 2 bases from J, leaving 8 bases between. Germline CDR1 reads MRHNA; CDR2 reads SNTAGT.

V is TRBV20-1 and J is TRBJ2-1, with 9 bases that match TRBD2. Germline values: CDR1 DFQATT, CDR2 SNEGSKA (reference sequence). This CDR3 comprises 13 residues. Trimming at V came to 3 bases and at J to 9 bases, leaving 6 bases not matched to a gene. In nucleotides, the CDR3 is TGCAGTGCTAGCTGGACTAGCGTTGGTGAGCAGTTCTTC. It is translated as CSASWTSVGEQFF.

In this sample, this clonotype turned up a few times. The rearrangement links TRBV5-1 to TRBJ2-1, with 8 positions matching TRBD1. Germline loops: CDR1 SGHRS, CDR2 YFSETQ. The V and J ends lost 0 bases and 7 bases, in that order; junction bases with no gene match: 6. The CDR3 loop spans 15 amino acids. The CDR3 region has the DNA TGCGCCAGCAGCTTGGGACAGGGGAGTCGGAATGAGCAGTTCTTC. Its translation: CASSLGQGSRNEQFF.

This clonotype was detected many times. The chain couples TRBV12-3 or TRBV12-4 to TRBJ2-3; D is unresolved. V was trimmed by 7 bases and J by 6 bases, leaving 11 bases between them. The CDR3 extends over 12 amino acids. The CDR3 bases are TGTGCCAGCACCCCAGGTTTCGATACGCAGTATTTT. Its protein product is CASTPGFDTQYF.

This clonotype appeared a few times. This chain links TRBV20-1 with TRBJ1-5; maybe TRBD1 (6 bases). There are 14 residues in the CDR3. Germline assignment: CDR1 DFQATT and CDR2 SNEGSKA (reference sequence). V shed 0 bases and J shed 7 bases, with 13 bases lying between them. The CDR3 spells CSARDREGGQPQHF. CDR3 in DNA: TGCAGTGCTAGAGATCGCGAAGGGGGGCAGCCCCAGCATTTT.

This rearrangement joins TRBV7-9 to TRBJ1-4; D might be TRBD1 (5 bases). Germline V gene sequence: CDR1 SEHNR, CDR2 FQNEAQ (reference sequence). The CDR3 totals 15 residues. Between the trimmed V and J ends, which lost 1 base and 4 bases, there was a span of 10 bases. CDR3 coding DNA: TGTGCCAGCAGCTTAGGACAGACTAATAATGAAAAACTGTTTTTT. Residues: CASSLGQTNNEKLFF.

This clonotype was counted at least ten times. CDR3 in DNA: TGTGCCAGCAGTCATACCGGGACAGGGGGCCACGAGCAGTACTTC. Protein sequence: CASSHTGTGGHEQYF. This chain links TRBV27 with TRBJ2-7; TRBD1 matches at 12 bases. V shed 5 bases, J shed 5 bases, and the junction held 7 bases outside the gene matches. Germline CDR1 is MNHEY and CDR2 is SMNVEV (reference sequence). The CDR3 consists of 15 residues.

The V gene is TRBV6-1, the J gene TRBJ2-1, with TRBD1 identical over 9 bases. The CDR3 runs 15 residues. The germline gives CDR1 MNHNS, CDR2 SASEGT. The V and J ends lost 5 bases and 7 bases, in that order; junction bases with no gene match: 9. The CDR3 bases are TGTGCCAGCAGTCTAACCGGACAGGGGACGAATGAGCAGTTCTTC. Its translation: CASSLTGQGTNEQFF.